The TCR beta chain described here comes from a study of graft-versus-host responses after intestinal transplantation. In the study overall: Every recipient had anti-thymocyte globulin induction and 2 to 3 years of tacrolimus plus steroids. Notes on the study in general: High graft-versus-host to host-versus-graft T cell clonal ratios marked allografts of patients with graft-donor macrochimerism. Recipient-marrow GvH clones were detected, some having first appeared in ileum or blood.

Post-reaction sorting isolated proliferating CFSE-low CD3+CD4+ and CD3+CD8+ responders. This clone turned up a few times. Clones were read by immunoSEQ multiplex PCR, and TCRdb kept only the in-frame ones, dropping some. Here the sample spans approximately 18,000 clones, under 40% being singletons. Per the germline V gene, CDR1 is DFQATT and CDR2 is SNEGSKA (reference sequence). This CDR3 has 11 amino acids. The source of this sequence is a human patient who was an organ donor for intestinal transplantation. The specimen comprised alloreactive CD4+ T cells from a mixed lymphocyte reaction culture, sampled before transplantation. Subset specified: CFSE-low proliferating T cells sorted from roughly six-day pre-transplant mixed lymphocyte reaction (GvH or HvG direction). The genes are TRBV20-1 and TRBJ2-2; D gene unclear. CDR3 sequence (DNA): TGCGGCCCAGCGAACACCGGGGAGCTGTTTTTT. The encoded protein is CGPANTGELFF.